This TCR beta chain stems from a study of identical twins. Study results and caveats: Reduced insertions were recorded for abundant cord blood beta clonotypes, with no such pattern in memory repertoires. Analyses of zero insertions could be partly confounded by invariant MAIT and iNKT cells.

The CDR3 loop spans 14 amino acids. Germline CDR1 is SEHNR and CDR2 is FQNEAQ (reference sequence). Healthy Caucasian donors formed the entire cohort. cDNA carried unique molecular identifiers, and a universal primer site was added by template switching. MiXCR, run by TCRdb on the 5' RACE reads, gives a single entry per CDR3 protein. There are under 400,000 distinct CDR3 sequences in the sample; 9% occur only once, and 8% to 10% lies in the top ten. In this sample, this clonotype turned up many times. Antigen unknown. The junction and the germline gene differ at one end; a read error may be behind it. The rearrangement links TRBV7-9 to TRBJ1-5; D call uncertain. Sequences were obtained from naive T cells sorted from blood. This receptor was obtained from a woman aged 45-60 years in good health. CDR3 amino acids: CASSLDGSNQPQHF. In DNA form, the CDR3 reads TGCGCCAGCAGCTTGGACGGATCCAATCAGCCCCAGCATTTT.